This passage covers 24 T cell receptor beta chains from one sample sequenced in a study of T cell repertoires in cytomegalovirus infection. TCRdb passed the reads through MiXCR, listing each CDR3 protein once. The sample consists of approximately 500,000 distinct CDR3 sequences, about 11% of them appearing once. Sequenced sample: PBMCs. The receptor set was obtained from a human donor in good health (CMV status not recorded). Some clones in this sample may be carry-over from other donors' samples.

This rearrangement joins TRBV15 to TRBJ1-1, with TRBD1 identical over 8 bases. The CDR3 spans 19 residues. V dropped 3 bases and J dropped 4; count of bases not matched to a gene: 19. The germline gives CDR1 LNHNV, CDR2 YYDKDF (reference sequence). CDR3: CATSRGSRTGQLRGTEAFF. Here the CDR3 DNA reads TGTGCCACCAGCAGGGGATCGCGGACAGGGCAGTTAAGAGGCACTGAAGCTTTCTTT. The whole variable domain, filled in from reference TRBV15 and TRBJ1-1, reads DAMVIQNPRYQVTQFGKPVTLSCSQTLNHNVMYWYQQKSSQAPKLLFHYYDKDFNNEADTPDNFQSRRPNTSFCFLDIRSPGLGDTAMYLCATSRGSRTGQLRGTEAFFGQGTRLTVV.

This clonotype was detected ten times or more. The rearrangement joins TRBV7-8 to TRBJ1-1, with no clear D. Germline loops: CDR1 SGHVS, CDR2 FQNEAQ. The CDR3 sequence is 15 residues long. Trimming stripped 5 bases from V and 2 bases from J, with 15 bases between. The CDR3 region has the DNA TGTGCCAGCAGCCCCAGTGGGATATCAAACACTGAAGCTTTCTTT. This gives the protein CASSPSGISNTEAFF.

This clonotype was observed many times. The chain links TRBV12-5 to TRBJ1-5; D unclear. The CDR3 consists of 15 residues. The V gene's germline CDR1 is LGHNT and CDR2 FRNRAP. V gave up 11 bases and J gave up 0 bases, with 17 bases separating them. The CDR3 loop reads CARLDRADSNQPQHF. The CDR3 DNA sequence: TGTGCTCGTCTGGACCGGGCGGATAGCAATCAGCCCCAGCATTTT.

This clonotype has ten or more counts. As DNA, the CDR3 is TGTGCCAGCAGCAACCCCAGGGGGGAACCTAGCAATCAGCCCCAGCATTTT. It encodes CASSNPRGEPSNQPQHF. The chain joins TRBV7-8 to TRBJ1-5, with TRBD1 identical over 7 bases. The CDR3 totals 17 residues. V was clipped by 5 bases and J by 0 bases; unmatched bases: 10. Germline CDR1 reads SGHVS; CDR2 reads FQNEAQ.

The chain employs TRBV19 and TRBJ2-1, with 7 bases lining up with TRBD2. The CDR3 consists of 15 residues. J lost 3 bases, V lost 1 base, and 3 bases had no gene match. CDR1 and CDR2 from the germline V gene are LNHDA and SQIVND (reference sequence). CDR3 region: CASSIGLAVYNEQFF. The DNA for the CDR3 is TGTGCCAGTAGTATAGGGCTAGCGGTCTACAATGAGCAGTTCTTC.

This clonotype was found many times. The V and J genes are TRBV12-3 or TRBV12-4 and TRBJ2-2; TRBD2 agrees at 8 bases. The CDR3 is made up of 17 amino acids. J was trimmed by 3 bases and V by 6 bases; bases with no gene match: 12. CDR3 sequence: CASRPLGRGADTGELFF. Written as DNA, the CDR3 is TGTGCCAGCAGACCCCTCGGGCGGGGGGCGGACACCGGGGAGCTGTTTTTT.

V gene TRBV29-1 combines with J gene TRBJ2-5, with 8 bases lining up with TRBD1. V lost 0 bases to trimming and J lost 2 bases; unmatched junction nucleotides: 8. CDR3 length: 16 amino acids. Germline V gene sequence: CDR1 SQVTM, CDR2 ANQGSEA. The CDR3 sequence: CSVEEKGQADQETQYF. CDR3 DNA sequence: TGCAGCGTTGAAGAGAAGGGACAGGCGGATCAAGAGACCCAGTACTTC.

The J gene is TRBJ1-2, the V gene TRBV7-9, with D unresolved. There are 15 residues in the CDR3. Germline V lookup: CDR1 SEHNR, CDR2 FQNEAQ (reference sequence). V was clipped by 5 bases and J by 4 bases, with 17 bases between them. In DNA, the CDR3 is TGTGCCAGCAGCAAGACAAATACAGAGACCTATGGCTACACCTTC. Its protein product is CASSKTNTETYGYTF.

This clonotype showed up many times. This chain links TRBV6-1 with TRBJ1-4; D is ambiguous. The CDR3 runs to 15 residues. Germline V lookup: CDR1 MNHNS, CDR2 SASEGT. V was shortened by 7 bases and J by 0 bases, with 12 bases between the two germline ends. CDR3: CASTEAGATNEKLFF. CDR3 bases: TGTGCCAGCACCGAAGCGGGTGCAACTAATGAAAAACTGTTTTTT.

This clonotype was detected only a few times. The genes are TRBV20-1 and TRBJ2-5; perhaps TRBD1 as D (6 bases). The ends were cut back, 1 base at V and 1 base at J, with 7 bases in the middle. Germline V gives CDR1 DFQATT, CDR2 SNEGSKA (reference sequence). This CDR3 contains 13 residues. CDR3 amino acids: CSARGDTQETQYF. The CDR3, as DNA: TGCAGTGCTAGAGGGGACACCCAAGAGACCCAGTACTTC.

In nucleotides, the CDR3 is TGTGCCAGCAGCCTCGTACAGTCAGGTAACAATGAGCAGTTCTTC. Protein sequence: CASSLVQSGNNEQFF. The V call is TRBV9, the J call TRBJ2-1; D ambiguous. This CDR3 has 15 amino acids. Per germline, CDR1 SGDLS and CDR2 YYNGEE. V dropped 4 bases and J dropped 5 bases, with 16 bases sitting between them.

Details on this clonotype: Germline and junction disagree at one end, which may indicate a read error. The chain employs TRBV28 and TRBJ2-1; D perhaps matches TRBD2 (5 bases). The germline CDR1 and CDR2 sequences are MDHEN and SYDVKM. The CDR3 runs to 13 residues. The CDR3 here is CVSSPADYNEQFF. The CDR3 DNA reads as TGTGTCAGCAGCCCGGCCGACTACAACGAGCAGTTCTTC.

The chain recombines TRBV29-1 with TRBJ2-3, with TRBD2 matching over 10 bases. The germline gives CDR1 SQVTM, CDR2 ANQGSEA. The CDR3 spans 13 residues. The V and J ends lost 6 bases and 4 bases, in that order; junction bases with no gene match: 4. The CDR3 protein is CSVSGRAADTQYF. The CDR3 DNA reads TGCAGCGTCAGCGGGAGGGCCGCAGATACGCAGTATTTT.

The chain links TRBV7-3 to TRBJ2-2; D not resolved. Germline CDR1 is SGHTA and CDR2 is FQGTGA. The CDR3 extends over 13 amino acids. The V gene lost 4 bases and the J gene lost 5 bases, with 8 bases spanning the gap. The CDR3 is CASSSLLTGELFF. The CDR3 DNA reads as TGTGCCAGCAGCTCCCTTTTAACCGGGGAGCTGTTTTTT.

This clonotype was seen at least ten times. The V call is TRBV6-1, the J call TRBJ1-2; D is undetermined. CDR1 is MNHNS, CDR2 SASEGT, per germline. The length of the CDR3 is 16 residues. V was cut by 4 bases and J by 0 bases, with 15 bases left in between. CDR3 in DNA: TGTGCCAGCAGTGCTACCCACGGACCGTCTAACTATGGCTACACCTTC. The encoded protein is CASSATHGPSNYGYTF.

CDR3 sequence (DNA): TGTGCCAGCAGTGAAGGCTCGATCAATCAGCCCCAGCATTTT. Residues: CASSEGSINQPQHF. The genes are TRBV2 and TRBJ1-5; D call uncertain. Germline lookup yields CDR1 SNHLY and CDR2 FYNNEI. The length of the CDR3 is 14 residues. V lost 1 base, J lost 3 bases, and 7 bases lay in between. Looking up the rest from reference TRBV2 and TRBJ1-5 gives the full variable domain: EPEVTQTPSHQVTQMGQEVILRCVPISNHLYFYWYRQILGQKVEFLVSFYNNEISEKSEIFDDQFSVERPDGSNFTLKIRSTKLEDSAMYFCASSEGSINQPQHFGDGTRLSIL.

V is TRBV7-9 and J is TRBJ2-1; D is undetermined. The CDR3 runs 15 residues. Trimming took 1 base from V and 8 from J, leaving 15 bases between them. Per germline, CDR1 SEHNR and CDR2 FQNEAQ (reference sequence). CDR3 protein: CASSLGPVVYDEQFF. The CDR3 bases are TGTGCCAGCAGCTTAGGGCCCGTAGTGTATGATGAGCAGTTCTTC.

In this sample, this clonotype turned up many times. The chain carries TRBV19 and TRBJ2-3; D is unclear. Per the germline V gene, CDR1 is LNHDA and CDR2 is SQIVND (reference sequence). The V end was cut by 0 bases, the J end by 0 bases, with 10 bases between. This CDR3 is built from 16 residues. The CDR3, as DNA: TGTGCCAGTAGTATAGACCAACACGGTAGCACAGATACGCAGTATTTT. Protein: CASSIDQHGSTDTQYF.

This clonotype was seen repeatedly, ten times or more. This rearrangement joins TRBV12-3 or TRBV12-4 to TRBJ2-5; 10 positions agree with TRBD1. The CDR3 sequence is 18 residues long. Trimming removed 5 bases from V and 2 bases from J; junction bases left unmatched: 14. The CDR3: CASSPSGTGAPAQETQYF. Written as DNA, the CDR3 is TGTGCCAGCAGTCCCTCCGGGACAGGGGCCCCAGCACAAGAGACCCAGTACTTC.

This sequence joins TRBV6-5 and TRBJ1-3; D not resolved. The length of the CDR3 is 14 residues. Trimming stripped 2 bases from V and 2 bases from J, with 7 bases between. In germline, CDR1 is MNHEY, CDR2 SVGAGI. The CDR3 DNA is TGTGCCAGCAGTTACGCGATACCTGGAAACACCATATATTTT. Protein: CASSYAIPGNTIYF.

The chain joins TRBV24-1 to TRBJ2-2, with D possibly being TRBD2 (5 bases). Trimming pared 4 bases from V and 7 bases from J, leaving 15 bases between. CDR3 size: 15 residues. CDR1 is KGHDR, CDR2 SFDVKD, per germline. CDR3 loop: CATSEVPTGIGELFF. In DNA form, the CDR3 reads TGTGCCACCAGTGAGGTGCCAACCGGGATCGGGGAGCTGTTTTTT.

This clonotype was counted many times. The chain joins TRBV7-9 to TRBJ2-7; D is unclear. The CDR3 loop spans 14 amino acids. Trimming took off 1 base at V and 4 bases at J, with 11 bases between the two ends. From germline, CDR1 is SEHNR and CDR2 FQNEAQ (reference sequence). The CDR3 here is CASSLGPFPYEQYF. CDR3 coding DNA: TGTGCCAGCAGCTTAGGGCCGTTCCCTTACGAGCAGTACTTC. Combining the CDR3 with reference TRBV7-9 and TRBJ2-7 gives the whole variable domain DTGVSQNPRHKITKRGQNVTFRCDPISEHNRLYWYRQTLGQGPEFLTYFQNEAQLEKSRLLSDRFSAERPKGSFSTLEIQRTEQGDSAMYLCASSLGPFPYEQYFGPGTRLTVT.

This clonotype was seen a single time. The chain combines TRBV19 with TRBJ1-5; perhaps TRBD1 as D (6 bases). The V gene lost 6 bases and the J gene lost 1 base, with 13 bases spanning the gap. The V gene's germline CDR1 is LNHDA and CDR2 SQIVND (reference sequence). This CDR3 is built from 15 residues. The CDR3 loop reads CASSHRARSNQPQHF. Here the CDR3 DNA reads TGTGCCAGTAGCCACAGGGCTCGAAGCAATCAGCCCCAGCATTTT.

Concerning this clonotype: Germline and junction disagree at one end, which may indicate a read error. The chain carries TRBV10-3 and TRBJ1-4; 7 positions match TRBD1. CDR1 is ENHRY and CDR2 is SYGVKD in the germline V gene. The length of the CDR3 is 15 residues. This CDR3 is CAISTRTGGDEKLLF. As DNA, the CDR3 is TGTGCCATCAGTACTCGGACAGGTGGAGATGAAAAACTGTTGTTT.